This T cell receptor beta chain was identified in a study of cytomegalovirus exposure and HLA in healthy donors. As for the study in general: An early release of data contained roughly 90 million unique TCRs, which came from HLA-typed donors.

The PCR employed 60 Vbeta primers together with 13 Jbeta primers. The repertoire was sequenced with immunoSEQ multiplex PCR; TCRdb's copy has only in-frame clones and lacks some. This table has under 120,000 clones, 74% appearing once. For this clone: Its antigen remains unidentified.

The study's findings and limits: CMV serostatus alone was available as immune exposure information. Segments of the TCR beta V type were, in most cases, productive about 90% or about 30% of the time in an earlier analysis. Based on reports, TCR beta sequences accurately predicted HLA-A and HLA-B alleles for most subjects.

This TCR derives from a man aged 50 to 60 in good health and CMV-seropositive. Sequenced material: PBMCs.

The CDR3 DNA reads TGTGCCAGCACTGAGGGGGGGCCCTACGAGCAGTACTTC. Protein product: CASTEGGPYEQYF. This chain links TRBV2 with TRBJ2-7; possible D gene TRBD2, 7 bases. Germline CDR1 is SNHLY and CDR2 is FYNNEI. V dropped 7 bases and J dropped 2 bases, with 12 bases sitting between them. The CDR3 has 13 residues.